The 27 T cell receptor beta chains given below trace back to one sample, sequenced in a study of Ad26.COV2.S vaccination and SARS-CoV-2 variants. Generated by immunoSEQ multiplex PCR, the TCRdb table keeps only in-frame clones and is missing some. This sample has under 500,000 clones, with around 93% found just once. Regarding treatment: 19 received Ad26.COV2.S at low or high dose, single or two shots; 5 received placebo; per-sample allocation not given. Sample collection was performed on day 63 after the first vaccine or placebo injection. The starting material was peripheral blood, obtained in a trial of Ad26.COV2.S vaccine versus placebo. These TCRs come from a person aged 18-60 years who received the Ad26.COV2.S COVID-19 vaccine or a placebo.

This chain links TRBV7-9 with TRBJ1-5; 9 bases are a match to TRBD1. V shed 2 bases and J 4 bases; nucleotides not matched to a gene: 3. CDR3 size: 15 residues. Germline V gives CDR1 SEHNR, CDR2 FQNEAQ (reference sequence). CDR3 region: CASSLTGTGNQPQHF. The DNA of the CDR3 is TGTGCCAGCAGCTTAACCGGGACAGGGAATCAGCCCCAGCATTTT.

A few counts support this clone. V is TRBV5-4 and J is TRBJ2-1, with TRBD1 matching over 9 bases. CDR3 size: 16 residues. Germline lookup yields CDR1 SGHNT and CDR2 YYREEE (reference sequence). Losses at the gene ends were 4 bases for V and 10 bases for J; bases not matched to a gene: 15. For the CDR3, the DNA is TGTGCCAGCAGCCCGCCACGGACAGGGGCCCCAGAAGAGCAGTTCTTC. Protein: CASSPPRTGAPEEQFF. The full variable domain, with the rest looked up from reference TRBV5-4 and TRBJ2-1, is ETGVTQSPTHLIKTRGQQVTLRCSSQSGHNTVSWYQQALGQGPQFIFQYYREEENGRGNFPPRFSGLQFPNYSSELNVNALELDDSALYLCASSPPRTGAPEEQFFGPGTRLTVL.

The rearrangement uses TRBV5-1 and TRBJ2-7; 13 bases line up with TRBD2. The length of the CDR3 is 17 residues. Trimming removed 2 bases from V and 0 bases from J; junction bases left unmatched: 5. The germline V gene has CDR1 SGHRS and CDR2 YFSETQ. CDR3 nucleotide sequence: TGCGCCAGCAGCTTAGGACTAGCGGGGGCCCCCTCCTACGAGCAGTACTTC. Its protein is CASSLGLAGAPSYEQYF.

The chain joins TRBV28 to TRBJ2-3, with TRBD1 as a possible D gene (5 bases). The CDR3 is 16 residues long. V lost 5 bases and J lost 0, with 15 bases in between. Germline V CDR1 and CDR2: MDHEN, SYDVKM. The CDR3, as DNA: TGTGCCAGCAGTCAAAACGGACACGTTAGCACAGATACGCAGTATTTT. It yields the protein CASSQNGHVSTDTQYF.

CDR3 bases: TGTGCCAGCAGCCGGACAGGGTACAATGAGCAGTTCTTC. It specifies CASSRTGYNEQFF. This chain links TRBV7-9 with TRBJ2-1, with TRBD1 matching over 8 bases. V lost 5 bases to trimming and J lost 4 bases; unmatched junction nucleotides: 1. CDR1 and CDR2 (germline): SEHNR, FQNEAQ (reference sequence). CDR3 length: 13 amino acids.

Worth noting for this clone: Other DNA variants within this sample encode the same CDR3. The chain uses TRBV19 and TRBJ2-7; 8 bases align to TRBD1. CDR1 and CDR2 from the germline V gene are LNHDA and SQIVND (reference sequence). The CDR3 consists of 14 residues. J gave up 0 bases and V 3 bases, and 1 base lay outside the gene matches. Written as DNA, the CDR3 is TGTGCCAGTAGTATTGGACAGGGCTCCTACGAGCAGTACTTC. Its translation is CASSIGQGSYEQYF.

This clone was seen just once. The V gene is TRBV18, the J gene TRBJ2-3; unclear D gene. This CDR3 is 14 amino acids long. Germline V gene lookup returns CDR1 KGHSH and CDR2 LQKENI. The V end lost 5 bases, the J end lost 6 bases, and 15 bases lay between the germline ends. Here the CDR3 reads CASSASPSPDTQYF. The CDR3 DNA reads TGTGCCAGCTCAGCAAGTCCATCTCCGGATACGCAGTATTTT.

This clone was observed a handful of times. The chain is built from TRBV5-4 and TRBJ1-3; no clear D gene. CDR3 length: 15 amino acids. V lost 7 bases and J 0 bases, leaving 14 bases between the germline ends. Per germline, CDR1 SGHNT and CDR2 YYREEE (reference sequence). CDR3 residues: CASQQTLNSGNTIYF. The DNA of the CDR3 is TGTGCCAGCCAGCAGACTTTAAACTCTGGAAACACCATATATTTT.

On this clone itself: Other DNA sequences in the same sample also yield this CDR3. The chain recombines TRBV18 with TRBJ1-5; no firm D call. The V and J ends lost 3 bases and 0 bases respectively, with 9 bases between them. The CDR3 is 15 residues long. Germline V gives CDR1 KGHSH, CDR2 LQKENI. The CDR3 nucleotides read TGTGCCAGCTCACCCCTGGGGAATAGCAATCAGCCCCAGCATTTT. Translation: CASSPLGNSNQPQHF.

The chain carries TRBV6-5 and TRBJ1-5; D remains unclear. There are 15 residues in the CDR3. In germline, CDR1 is MNHEY, CDR2 SVGAGI. V lost 0 bases and J lost 1, with 7 bases in between. The CDR3 DNA sequence: TGTGCCAGCAGTTACTCGCTCGGGAGCAATCAGCCCCAGCATTTT. Translation: CASSYSLGSNQPQHF.

CDR3 protein: CATSDYGQGGYTDTQYF. CDR3 bases: TGTGCCACCAGTGACTACGGACAGGGAGGATACACAGATACGCAGTATTTT. The J gene is TRBJ2-3, the V gene TRBV24-1, with 8 nucleotides matching TRBD1. CDR3 length: 17 amino acids. V was clipped by 4 bases and J by 2 bases; unmatched bases: 10. CDR1 and CDR2 (germline): KGHDR, SFDVKD.

V and J are TRBV6-5 and TRBJ1-2, with D unclear. V was shortened by 7 bases and J by 1 base, with 13 bases between the two germline ends. The CDR3 spans 14 residues. Germline assignment: CDR1 MNHEY and CDR2 SVGAGI. The CDR3 spells CASTSGIINYGYTF. The CDR3 region has the DNA TGTGCCAGCACTTCCGGGATCATTAACTATGGCTACACCTTC.

V usage is TRBV4-1 and J usage is TRBJ2-1, with 7 bases lining up with TRBD1. CDR1 and CDR2 (germline): MGHRA, YSYEKL. This CDR3 region has 18 residues. Trimming took 1 base from V and 2 from J; bases not matched to a gene: 11. Here the CDR3 reads CASSQVGLLGQAYNEQFF. The CDR3 nucleotides read TGCGCCAGCAGCCAAGTTGGTTTGCTCGGACAGGCCTACAATGAGCAGTTCTTC.

The chain joins TRBV18 to TRBJ2-3, with D perhaps matching TRBD1 (5 bases). Germline values: CDR1 KGHSH, CDR2 LQKENI. V lost 1 base and J lost 2, with 10 bases in between. The CDR3 totals 15 residues. CDR3 nucleotides: TGTGCCAGCTCACCACAGGGGTCGTTCACAGATACGCAGTATTTT. This translates into CASSPQGSFTDTQYF.

This clone showed up just once. The rearrangement uses TRBV12-3 or TRBV12-4 and TRBJ1-1; D possibly corresponds to TRBD1 (5 bases). Trimming left V 3 bases short and J 4 bases short, with 6 bases between. The CDR3 has 12 amino acids. This CDR3 reads CASSFTGTEAFF. The DNA for the CDR3 is TGTGCCAGCAGTTTCACAGGCACTGAAGCTTTCTTT.

The gene calls are TRBV4-3 and TRBJ1-2; TRBD1 agrees at 12 bases. The CDR3 extends over 18 amino acids. The germline V gene encodes CDR1 LGHNA and CDR2 YSLEER. V lost 1 base, J lost 3 bases, and 9 bases stayed unmatched. CDR3 in DNA: TGCGCCAGCAGCCAAGGAATTGGGACAGGGGGCGCAGACTATGGCTACACCTTC. Protein sequence: CASSQGIGTGGADYGYTF.

This chain links TRBV19 with TRBJ2-7; possibly TRBD1 for D (6 bases). Germline-derived CDR1 and CDR2 are LNHDA and SQIVND (reference sequence). Trimming shortened V by 6 bases and J by 2 bases, and 11 bases separated the two germline ends. The CDR3 runs to 13 residues. CDR3 coding DNA: TGTGCCAGTAGCGTACAGGGAACCTACGAGCAGTACTTC. Its protein product is CASSVQGTYEQYF.

The genes are TRBV25-1 and TRBJ2-7; TRBD1 aligns across 9 bases. The ends lost 6 bases at V and 6 bases at J; junction bases unmatched: 9. Germline V gene sequence: CDR1 MGHDK, CDR2 SYGVNS. The CDR3 runs to 14 residues. The CDR3 sequence is CASRGTGSLSEQYF. The CDR3 bases are TGTGCCAGCAGGGGGACAGGGAGCTTATCCGAGCAGTACTTC.

This rearrangement joins TRBV4-3 to TRBJ1-1; D is uncertain. In germline, CDR1 is LGHNA, CDR2 YSLEER. Trimming took 4 bases from V and 0 from J, leaving 15 bases between them. This CDR3 is 16 amino acids long. CDR3 nucleotide sequence: TGCGCCAGCAGCCCCGGATCAGGTTACATGAACACTGAAGCTTTCTTT. It specifies CASSPGSGYMNTEAFF.

The genes are TRBV2 and TRBJ1-5; D ambiguous. Trimming took 1 base from V and 0 from J, leaving 4 bases between them. CDR3 length: 14 residues. Germline loops: CDR1 SNHLY, CDR2 FYNNEI. The CDR3 spells CASSEDYSNQPQHF. CDR3 bases: TGTGCCAGCAGTGAAGATTATAGCAATCAGCCCCAGCATTTT.

The CDR3: CACGAEKETQYF. Written as DNA, the CDR3 is TGTGCCTGCGGGGCAGAGAAAGAGACCCAGTACTTC. The chain joins TRBV7-9 to TRBJ2-5; tentatively, D is TRBD2 (6 bases). CDR1 and CDR2 from the germline V gene are SEHNR and FQNEAQ (reference sequence). V shed 11 bases and J shed 3 bases, with 13 bases lying between them. The CDR3 is 12 amino acids.

This chain joins TRBV28 and TRBJ2-2; D not resolved. The CDR3 spans 14 residues. Per germline, CDR1 MDHEN and CDR2 SYDVKM. The V end lost 5 bases, the J end lost 1 base, and 8 bases lay between the germline ends. CDR3 sequence (DNA): TGTGCCAGCAGTAGGGTCCTGAACACCGGGGAGCTGTTTTTT. Amino acids: CASSRVLNTGELFF. The entire variable domain, with the rest obtained from reference TRBV28 and TRBJ2-2, is as follows: DVKVTQSSRYLVKRTGEKVFLECVQDMDHENMFWYRQDPGLGLRLIYFSYDVKMKEKGDIPEGYSVSREKKERFSLILESASTNQTSMYLCASSRVLNTGELFFGEGSRLTVL.

V gene TRBV28 combines with J gene TRBJ2-7, with a weak D call TRBD1 (6 bases). This CDR3 contains 12 residues. V was shortened by 10 bases and J by 3 bases, with 13 bases between the two germline ends. Per the germline V gene, CDR1 is MDHEN and CDR2 is SYDVKM. The CDR3 loop is CATQTGSYEQYF. The CDR3 DNA sequence: TGTGCCACCCAAACAGGGAGCTACGAGCAGTACTTC. The complete variable domain, with remaining parts taken from reference TRBV28 and TRBJ2-7, reads DVKVTQSSRYLVKRTGEKVFLECVQDMDHENMFWYRQDPGLGLRLIYFSYDVKMKEKGDIPEGYSVSREKKERFSLILESASTNQTSMYLCATQTGSYEQYFGPGTRLTVT.

This chain joins TRBV10-2 and TRBJ2-4, with 7 bases identical to TRBD1. The germline V gene has CDR1 WSHSY and CDR2 SAAADI. CDR3 size: 13 residues. V shed 4 bases, J shed 3 bases, and the junction held 0 bases outside the gene matches. The CDR3 sequence is CASSGDSKNIQYF. DNA of the CDR3: TGCGCCAGCAGTGGGGACAGCAAAAACATTCAGTACTTC.

The chain has TRBV7-2 and TRBJ2-1; no definite D call. V lost 2 bases and J lost 2, with 4 bases in between. Germline V CDR1 and CDR2: SGHTA, FQGNSA. CDR3 length equals 13 residues. This chain's CDR3 is CASSLSAYNEQFF. Written as DNA, the CDR3 is TGTGCCAGCAGCTTATCGGCCTACAATGAGCAGTTCTTC.

The chain's CDR3 is CASTGTVANYGYTF. The CDR3 DNA reads as TGTGCCAGCACCGGAACAGTAGCTAACTATGGCTACACCTTC. The V gene is TRBV6-6, the J gene TRBJ1-2; no firm D call. There are 14 residues in the CDR3. The germline V gene has CDR1 MNHNY and CDR2 SVGAGI (reference sequence). V lost 7 bases and J 0 bases, leaving 12 bases between the germline ends.

V usage is TRBV7-6 and J usage is TRBJ1-4, with 10 bases aligning to TRBD1. The CDR3 runs 16 residues. Germline lookup yields CDR1 SGHVS and CDR2 FNYEAQ. J gave up 7 bases and V 0 bases, and 5 bases lay outside the gene matches. Here the CDR3 reads CASSLARQGAGEKLFF. CDR3 bases: TGTGCCAGCAGCTTAGCGAGACAGGGGGCAGGTGAAAAACTGTTTTTT.